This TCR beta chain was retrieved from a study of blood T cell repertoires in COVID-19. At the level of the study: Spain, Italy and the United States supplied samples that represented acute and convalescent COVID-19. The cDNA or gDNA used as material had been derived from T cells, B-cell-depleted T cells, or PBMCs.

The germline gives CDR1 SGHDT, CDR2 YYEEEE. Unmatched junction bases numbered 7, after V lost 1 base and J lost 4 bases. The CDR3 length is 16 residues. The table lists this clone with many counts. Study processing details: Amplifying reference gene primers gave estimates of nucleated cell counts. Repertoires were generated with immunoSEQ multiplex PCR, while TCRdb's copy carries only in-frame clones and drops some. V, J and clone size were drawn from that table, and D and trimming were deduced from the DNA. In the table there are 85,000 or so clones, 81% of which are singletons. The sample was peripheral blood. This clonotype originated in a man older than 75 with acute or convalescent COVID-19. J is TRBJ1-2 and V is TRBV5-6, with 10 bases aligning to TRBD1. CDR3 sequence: CASSLLRQGAFYGYTF. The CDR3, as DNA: TGTGCCAGCAGCTTGCTCCGACAGGGGGCATTCTATGGCTACACCTTC.